One and the same sample provided the 25 T cell receptor beta chains below, sequenced in a study of Graves' ophthalmopathy and Graves' hyperthyroidism. Investigators amplified TCR beta CDR3 regions from RNA transcripts. RT-PCR in the first round used HTBI primers; a second-round multiplex PCR followed. TCRdb analysed the multiplex PCR reads with MiXCR anew, one entry per CDR3 protein. In the table there are 1 million to 1.3 million distinct CDR3 sequences, approximately 35% of which are singletons. The sequencing sample was made of peripheral blood or thyroid tissue (not recorded which). The receptor source for this set is an adult man with Graves' hyperthyroidism.

There are a few counts of this clonotype. This sequence joins TRBV10-3 and TRBJ1-1; D unclear. The V gene lost 7 bases and the J gene lost 3 bases, with 6 bases spanning the gap. The V gene's germline CDR1 is ENHRY and CDR2 SYGVKD. The CDR3 is 11 amino acids. This CDR3 is CAITEDTEAFF. The CDR3 DNA reads as TGTGCCATCACCGAGGACACTGAAGCTTTCTTT.

This clonotype showed up just a few times. The chain employs TRBV27 and TRBJ2-7; either TRBD1 or TRBD2 may supply D (5 bases each). This CDR3 contains 14 residues. Germline V lookup: CDR1 MNHEY, CDR2 SMNVEV (reference sequence). V lost 3 bases to trimming and J lost 5 bases, with 14 bases between them. The CDR3 protein is CASSFLGLGDEQYF. Here the CDR3 DNA reads TGTGCCAGCAGTTTTCTGGGCTTGGGGGACGAGCAGTACTTC.

This clonotype was counted between two and nine times. Its ends do not fully match the called genes, so a read error is possible. The rearrangement uses TRBV9 and TRBJ2-7, with D perhaps TRBD2 (6 bases). The germline CDR1 and CDR2 sequences are SGDLS and YYNGEE. CDR3 length: 16 residues. CDR3 sequence reads: CASSGRRDVNSYEQYF. The CDR3 coding sequence is TGTGCCAGTAGCGGACGCAGGGACGTAAACTCCTACGAGCAGTACTTC.

This clonotype has ten or more counts. The chain uses TRBV6-5 and TRBJ1-1, with TRBD1 as a possible D gene (5 bases). Germline CDR1 is MNHEY and CDR2 is SVGAGI. Trimming stripped 7 bases from V and 6 bases from J, with 12 bases between. The CDR3 runs to 12 residues. The CDR3: CASTGDGAEAFF. The CDR3 bases are TGTGCCAGCACCGGGGACGGCGCTGAAGCTTTCTTT.

A remark on this clonotype: A read error may account for a junction end that differs from germline. This chain uses TRBV6-5 with TRBJ2-2; TRBD1 matches at 9 bases. The CDR3 length is 16 residues. The V gene's germline CDR1 is MNHEY and CDR2 SVGAGI. As DNA, the CDR3 is TGTGCCAGCAGCCCCAACAGGGGGCGAGGGACCGTGGAGCTGTTTTTT. Protein: CASSPNRGRGTVELFF.

This clonotype occurred many times. The rearrangement uses TRBV9 and TRBJ2-2; 11 positions match TRBD2. This CDR3 has 15 amino acids. The germline CDR1 and CDR2 sequences are SGDLS and YYNGEE. After removal of 2 bases from V and 5 bases from J, the junction contained 2 bases not matched to a gene. CDR3 nucleotide sequence: TGTGCCAGCAGCGTGGTAGCGGGAGGGACCGGGGAGCTGTTTTTT. Its protein product is CASSVVAGGTGELFF.

This sequence joins TRBV10-3 and TRBJ2-7, with D tentatively TRBD2 (9 bases). The V gene's germline CDR1 is ENHRY and CDR2 SYGVKD. Trimming took 6 bases from V and 2 from J, leaving 38 bases between them. The CDR3 is 22 residues long. CDR3 sequence (DNA): TGTGCCATCAGAACGGGGACAGGCCAAATTAAAGAAGCGGGAGGAGGCACCTACGAGCAGTACTTC. Translation gives CAIRTGTGQIKEAGGGTYEQYF.

This clonotype appeared a few times. This rearrangement joins TRBV12-3 or TRBV12-4 to TRBJ2-2, with D possibly being TRBD2 (6 bases). The CDR3 runs 17 residues. V was cut by 6 bases and J by 7 bases, with 24 bases left in between. CDR3 sequence (DNA): TGTGCCAGCAGGGCCGCTCGCCCGGGACTCCAACGCGGGGAGCTGTTTTTT. Amino acids: CASRAARPGLQRGELFF.

In this sample, this clonotype turned up a few times. The CDR3 sequence: CASRAGETGELFF. For the CDR3, the DNA is TGTGCCAGCCGAGCAGGCGAAACCGGGGAGCTGTTTTTT. The V and J genes are TRBV27 and TRBJ2-2; D unresolved. The V end was cut by 8 bases, the J end by 5 bases, with 12 bases between. The length of the CDR3 is 13 residues. Germline V CDR1 and CDR2: MNHEY, SMNVEV (reference sequence).

This clonotype was observed many times. The chain links TRBV29-1 to TRBJ1-2, with D unresolved. V was trimmed by 5 bases and J by 7 bases, leaving 5 bases between them. The CDR3 sequence is 9 residues long. Looked up from germline, CDR1 is SQVTM and CDR2 is ANQGSEA. CDR3 in DNA: TGCAGCGTTCGGAGTGGCTACACCTTC. Translated: CSVRSGYTF.

This clonotype has a count of ten or more. The chain combines TRBV5-1 with TRBJ2-7; D ambiguous. CDR1 is SGHRS, CDR2 YFSETQ, per germline. V lost 3 bases and J lost 8, with 18 bases in between. The CDR3 is 14 residues long. CDR3: CASSWAGSNRQQYF. The CDR3 coding sequence is TGCGCCAGCAGCTGGGCTGGTAGCAATCGCCAGCAGTACTTC.

Concerning this clonotype: A read error is possible here, since a much larger clone lies one base away. The V call is TRBV2, the J call TRBJ1-5; D not resolved. The CDR3 is made up of 15 amino acids. In germline, CDR1 is SNHLY, CDR2 FYNNEI. Trimming shortened V by 8 bases and J by 2 bases, and 16 bases separated the two germline ends. The CDR3 spells CASGISRRGNQPQHF. CDR3 coding DNA: TGTGCCAGCGGGATTTCCCGGAGGGGCAATCAGCCCCAGCATTTT.

The V call is TRBV7-8, the J call TRBJ2-6, with D tentatively TRBD2 (5 bases). This CDR3 has 16 amino acids. The V end was cut by 1 base, the J end by 0 bases, with 7 bases between. In germline, CDR1 is SGHVS, CDR2 FQNEAQ. This CDR3 reads CASSLEAGSGANVLTF. CDR3 sequence (DNA): TGTGCCAGCAGCTTAGAGGCGGGCTCTGGGGCCAACGTCCTGACTTTC.

The genes are TRBV20-1 and TRBJ2-5; D is perhaps TRBD2 (7 bases). Germline V CDR1 and CDR2: DFQATT, SNEGSKA (reference sequence). The CDR3 runs 17 residues. Trimming left V 0 bases short and J 5 bases short, with 22 bases between. CDR3 sequence: CSAREQGGGPHRETQYF. CDR3 coding DNA: TGCAGTGCTAGAGAACAAGGGGGAGGGCCGCACAGGGAGACCCAGTACTTC.

V gene TRBV14 combines with J gene TRBJ1-1; unclear D gene. The germline gives CDR1 SGHDN, CDR2 FVKESK. The CDR3 spans 16 residues. V was shortened by 0 bases and J by 0 bases, with 11 bases between the two germline ends. CDR3 bases: TGTGCCAGCAGCCAAGATGGCCTGTGGATGAACACTGAAGCTTTCTTT. It specifies CASSQDGLWMNTEAFF.

Ten or more counts support this clonotype. This chain joins TRBV6-5 and TRBJ1-6, with D perhaps TRBD1 (5 bases). V was shortened by 3 bases and J by 4 bases, with 10 bases between the two germline ends. CDR1 is MNHEY and CDR2 is SVGAGI in the germline V gene. The CDR3 length is 15 residues. DNA for the CDR3: TGTGCCAGCAGTTATACGCCAGGGTATAATTCACCCCTCCACTTT. Its protein product is CASSYTPGYNSPLHF.

V gene TRBV10-3 combines with J gene TRBJ2-6, with a possible D match to TRBD1 (5 bases). Germline lookup yields CDR1 ENHRY and CDR2 SYGVKD. Trimming left V 2 bases short and J 0 bases short, with 8 bases between. This CDR3 has 16 amino acids. CDR3 DNA: TGTGCCATCAGTGAGCAGGGCAGCTCTGGGGCCAACGTCCTGACTTTC. Translation gives CAISEQGSSGANVLTF.

The table lists this clonotype with many counts. The chain employs TRBV7-2 and TRBJ2-5; tentative D call: TRBD1 (5 bases). Germline V CDR1 and CDR2: SGHTA, FQGNSA. The germline V and J ends were trimmed by 6 bases and 2 bases, with 13 bases remaining between them. The CDR3 spans 14 residues. The CDR3 sequence is CASRKRGLQETQYF. The DNA for the CDR3 is TGTGCCAGCAGGAAAAGGGGCCTTCAAGAGACCCAGTACTTC.

The genes are TRBV30 and TRBJ1-5; tentative D call: TRBD1 (5 bases). The CDR3 spans 13 residues. Germline V gene sequence: CDR1 GTSNPN, CDR2 SVGIG (reference sequence). The germline V and J ends were trimmed by 5 bases and 3 bases, with 11 bases remaining between them. This CDR3 is CAWQGGNNQPQHF. CDR3 coding DNA: TGTGCCTGGCAGGGAGGTAACAATCAGCCCCAGCATTTT.

The rearrangement links TRBV7-2 to TRBJ2-7; no clear D. The CDR3 loop spans 14 amino acids. Germline CDR1 and CDR2: SGHTA and FQGNSA. Trimming shortened V by 0 bases and J by 6 bases, and 12 bases separated the two germline ends. The CDR3 reads CASSLALYGREQYF. CDR3 bases: TGTGCCAGCAGCTTAGCGCTTTATGGCCGCGAGCAGTACTTC.

This clonotype was observed at least ten times. The chain combines TRBV29-1 with TRBJ2-2; D gene unclear. This CDR3 has 11 residues. Looked up from germline, CDR1 is SQVTM and CDR2 is ANQGSEA. V lost 3 bases, J lost 6 bases, and 5 bases lay in between. The DNA for the CDR3 is TGCAGCGTTGAGGTTGCCGGGGAGCTGTTTTTT. Translation: CSVEVAGELFF.

Many counts were recorded for this clonotype. The chain is built from TRBV20-1 and TRBJ2-7, with 10 nucleotides matching TRBD2. The CDR3 consists of 15 residues. Germline trimming cut 6 bases from V and 9 bases from J; bases unmatched to any gene: 17. Per the germline V gene, CDR1 is DFQATT and CDR2 is SNEGSKA (reference sequence). CDR3 DNA sequence: TGCAGTGCACCTCCTAGCGGGAGCCTAAATAGAGGGCAGTACTTC. Translation: CSAPPSGSLNRGQYF.

In its sample, this clonotype was seen a few times. The chain is built from TRBV25-1 and TRBJ2-3; weak D call: TRBD2 (5 bases). This CDR3 has 17 amino acids. The ends were cut back, 1 base at V and 2 bases at J, with 16 bases in the middle. Per the germline V gene, CDR1 is MGHDK and CDR2 is SYGVNS. CDR3: CASSEFRTGIDTDTQYF. CDR3 nucleotides: TGTGCCAGCAGTGAATTCCGAACCGGGATAGACACAGATACGCAGTATTTT.

The chain employs TRBV2 and TRBJ1-2, with no clear D. V dropped 6 bases and J dropped 4 bases, with 12 bases sitting between them. The length of the CDR3 is 13 residues. CDR1 and CDR2 from the germline V gene are SNHLY and FYNNEI. Here the CDR3 reads CASRLEWGYGYTF. CDR3 DNA sequence: TGTGCCAGCAGACTTGAGTGGGGCTATGGCTACACCTTC.

The chain couples TRBV7-9 to TRBJ1-5; D call uncertain. Trimming left V 5 bases short and J 9 bases short, with 23 bases between. In germline, CDR1 is SEHNR, CDR2 FQNEAQ (reference sequence). The CDR3 is made up of 16 amino acids. CDR3 amino acids: CASSRDGGGVSGPQHF. DNA for the CDR3: TGTGCCAGCAGCCGTGACGGAGGAGGTGTTAGTGGGCCCCAGCATTTT.